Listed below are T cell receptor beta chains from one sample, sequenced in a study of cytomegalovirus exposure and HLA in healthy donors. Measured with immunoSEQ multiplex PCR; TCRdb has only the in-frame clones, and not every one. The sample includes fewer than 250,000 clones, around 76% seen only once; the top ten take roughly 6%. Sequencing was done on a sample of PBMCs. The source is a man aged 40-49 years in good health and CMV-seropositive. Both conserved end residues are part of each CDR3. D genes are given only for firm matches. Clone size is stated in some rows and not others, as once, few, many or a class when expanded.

CDR3 protein: CASRPGTGGNQPQHF
CDR3 DNA: TGCGCCAGCAGACCCGGGACAGGGGGAAATCAGCCCCAGCATTTT
V gene: TRBV5-1
D gene: TRBD1
clone size: .
CDR3 length: 15
J gene: TRBJ1-5

CDR3 protein: CASSQESRQATGELFF
CDR3 DNA: TGCGCCAGCAGCCAAGAATCTCGGCAGGCCACCGGGGAGCTGTTTTTT
V gene: TRBV4-1
D gene: .
clone size: .
CDR3 length: 16
J gene: TRBJ2-2

CDR3 protein: CASSSDREATQYF
CDR3 DNA: TGCGCCAGCAGCTCCGACAGGGAGGCGACCCAGTACTTC
V gene: TRBV5-1
D gene: .
clone size: .
CDR3 length: 13
J gene: TRBJ2-5

CDR3 protein: CASSDLAGHEQYF
CDR3 DNA: TGTGCCAGCAGTGATTTAGCGGGACACGAGCAGTACTTC
V gene: TRBV2
D gene: TRBD2
clone size: .
CDR3 length: 13
J gene: TRBJ2-7

CDR3 protein: CASSQQGNQPQHF
CDR3 DNA: TGTGCCAGCTCTCAACAGGGGAATCAGCCCCAGCATTTT
V gene: TRBV18
D gene: TRBD1
clone size: .
CDR3 length: 13
J gene: TRBJ1-5

CDR3 protein: CASSPAGRGPNNEQFF
CDR3 DNA: TGTGCCAGCAGCCCCGCGGGCAGGGGGCCCAACAATGAGCAGTTCTTC
V gene: TRBV7-3
D gene: TRBD1
clone size: few
CDR3 length: 16
J gene: TRBJ2-1

CDR3 protein: CASSLAGAGGELFF
CDR3 DNA: TGTGCCAGCAGCTTAGCAGGGGCCGGCGGGGAGCTGTTTTTT
V gene: TRBV11-2
D gene: .
clone size: .
CDR3 length: 14
J gene: TRBJ2-2

CDR3 protein: CASRGDREHIQYF
CDR3 DNA: TGTGCCAGCAGGGGGGACAGGGAGCACATTCAGTACTTC
V gene: TRBV6-1
D gene: TRBD1
clone size: few
CDR3 length: 13
J gene: TRBJ2-4

CDR3 protein: CASSLARFLAGGPYEQYF
CDR3 DNA: TGTGCCAGCAGCTTAGCCAGGTTCCTAGCGGGAGGCCCCTACGAGCAGTACTTC
V gene: TRBV7-2
D gene: TRBD2
clone size: .
CDR3 length: 18
J gene: TRBJ2-7

CDR3 protein: CASEPGTVLLWSGNTIYF
CDR3 DNA: TGTGCCAGCGAACCCGGGACAGTCCTCCTTTGGTCTGGAAACACCATATATTTT
V gene: TRBV19
D gene: TRBD1
clone size: .
CDR3 length: 18
J gene: TRBJ1-3

CDR3 protein: CASSVVASGRSYNEQFF
CDR3 DNA: TGTGCCAGCAGCGTAGTCGCTAGCGGGAGGTCCTACAATGAGCAGTTCTTC
V gene: TRBV9
D gene: TRBD2
clone size: .
CDR3 length: 17
J gene: TRBJ2-1

CDR3 protein: CASSYSRGYYIQYF
CDR3 DNA: TGTGCCAGCAGTTACTCGCGGGGATACTACATTCAGTACTTC
V gene: TRBV6-6
D gene: .
clone size: .
CDR3 length: 14
J gene: TRBJ2-4

CDR3 protein: CASSFEGGTYEQYF
CDR3 DNA: TGTGCCAGCAGCTTTGAAGGGGGCACCTACGAGCAGTACTTC
V gene: TRBV7-9
D gene: TRBD1
clone size: once
CDR3 length: 14
J gene: TRBJ2-7

CDR3 protein: CASSDVGSYGYTF
CDR3 DNA: TGTGCCAGCAGTGACGTCGGTAGCTATGGCTACACCTTC
V gene: TRBV6-4
D gene: .
clone size: .
CDR3 length: 13
J gene: TRBJ1-2

CDR3 protein: CASSPPSVNTEAFF
CDR3 DNA: TGTGCCAGCTCACCACCGTCGGTGAACACTGAAGCTTTCTTT
V gene: TRBV18
D gene: .
clone size: .
CDR3 length: 14
J gene: TRBJ1-1

CDR3 protein: CASSLRELFYGYTF
CDR3 DNA: TGTGCCAGCAGTCTCCGGGAGCTTTTCTATGGCTACACCTTC
V gene: TRBV28
D gene: .
clone size: few
CDR3 length: 14
J gene: TRBJ1-2

CDR3 protein: CASSLEPAGGLPLYNEQFF
CDR3 DNA: TGTGCCAGCAGCTTAGAGCCAGCGGGAGGGTTGCCCCTCTACAATGAGCAGTTCTTC
V gene: TRBV7-8
D gene: TRBD2
clone size: .
CDR3 length: 19
J gene: TRBJ2-1

CDR3 protein: CASRAGLKNIQYF
CDR3 DNA: TGTGCCAGCAGGGCGGGACTGAAAAACATTCAGTACTTC
V gene: TRBV27
D gene: .
clone size: once
CDR3 length: 13
J gene: TRBJ2-4

CDR3 protein: CAWGVGGGRPNTIYF
CDR3 DNA: TGTGCCTGGGGGGTAGGGGGGGGTCGGCCAAACACCATATATTTT
V gene: TRBV30
D gene: .
clone size: .
CDR3 length: 15
J gene: TRBJ1-3

CDR3 protein: CASSFSSGRGNIQYF
CDR3 DNA: TGTGCCAGCAGCTTCAGTAGCGGGAGAGGAAACATTCAGTACTTC
V gene: TRBV7-9
D gene: TRBD2
clone size: .
CDR3 length: 15
J gene: TRBJ2-4

CDR3 protein: CASSLVGQGVGDTQYF
CDR3 DNA: TGTGCCAGCAGCTTAGTAGGACAGGGGGTCGGAGATACGCAGTATTTT
V gene: TRBV7-9
D gene: TRBD1
clone size: .
CDR3 length: 16
J gene: TRBJ2-3

CDR3 protein: CASSHSGSTDTQYF
CDR3 DNA: TGTGCCAGCAGTCATAGCGGGAGCACAGATACGCAGTATTTT
V gene: TRBV11-1
D gene: TRBD2
clone size: .
CDR3 length: 14
J gene: TRBJ2-3

CDR3 protein: CASSFRSGQGIDTQYF
CDR3 DNA: TGTGCCAGTAGTTTCCGTTCTGGGCAGGGGATAGATACGCAGTATTTT
V gene: TRBV19
D gene: .
clone size: .
CDR3 length: 16
J gene: TRBJ2-3

CDR3 protein: CASSVTGAYGYTF
CDR3 DNA: TGTGCCAGTAGTGTGACAGGGGCTTATGGCTACACCTTC
V gene: TRBV19
D gene: TRBD1
clone size: .
CDR3 length: 13
J gene: TRBJ1-2

CDR3 protein: CASSEGSAPGDNEQFF
CDR3 DNA: TGCGCCAGCAGTGAGGGAAGCGCCCCTGGGGACAATGAGCAGTTCTTC
V gene: TRBV5-1
D gene: .
clone size: once
CDR3 length: 16
J gene: TRBJ2-1

CDR3 protein: CASSEGIVINYGYTF
CDR3 DNA: TGTGCCAGCAGTGAAGGAATAGTGATTAACTATGGCTACACCTTC
V gene: TRBV2
D gene: .
clone size: .
CDR3 length: 15
J gene: TRBJ1-2

CDR3 protein: CASSPLVETGELFF
CDR3 DNA: TGTGCTAGCAGCCCTCTCGTCGAGACCGGGGAGCTGTTTTTT
V gene: TRBV7-7
D gene: .
clone size: few
CDR3 length: 14
J gene: TRBJ2-2

CDR3 protein: CASSVELALSSYNEQFF
CDR3 DNA: TGTGCCAGCAGCGTAGAACTAGCGTTGAGCTCCTACAATGAGCAGTTCTTC
V gene: TRBV9
D gene: TRBD2
clone size: .
CDR3 length: 17
J gene: TRBJ2-1

CDR3 protein: CASRRDRQISYEQYF
CDR3 DNA: TGTGCCAGCAGACGGGACAGGCAGATCTCCTACGAGCAGTACTTC
V gene: TRBV2
D gene: TRBD1
clone size: .
CDR3 length: 15
J gene: TRBJ2-7

CDR3 protein: CASSPGQGATNEKLFF
CDR3 DNA: TGCGCCAGCAGCCCCGGACAGGGGGCCACTAATGAAAAACTGTTTTTT
V gene: TRBV5-1
D gene: TRBD1
clone size: .
CDR3 length: 16
J gene: TRBJ1-4

CDR3 protein: CASSPTGKKDTEAFF
CDR3 DNA: TGTGCCAGCAGCCCGACAGGGAAGAAGGACACTGAAGCTTTCTTT
V gene: TRBV9
D gene: TRBD1
clone size: .
CDR3 length: 15
J gene: TRBJ1-1

CDR3 protein: CASSLDGPQETQYF
CDR3 DNA: TGCGCCAGCAGCTTGGATGGCCCCCAAGAGACCCAGTACTTC
V gene: TRBV5-1
D gene: .
clone size: .
CDR3 length: 14
J gene: TRBJ2-5

CDR3 protein: CASSPTGTDYGYTF
CDR3 DNA: TGTGCCAGCAGCCCTACCGGGACAGACTATGGCTACACCTTC
V gene: TRBV21-1
D gene: .
clone size: .
CDR3 length: 14
J gene: TRBJ1-2

CDR3 protein: CSVEGTSGSPYSYNEQFF
CDR3 DNA: TGCAGCGTTGAGGGAACTAGCGGGAGTCCGTACTCCTACAATGAGCAGTTCTTC
V gene: TRBV29-1
D gene: TRBD2
clone size: .
CDR3 length: 18
J gene: TRBJ2-1

CDR3 protein: CASSLSGGWNEQFF
CDR3 DNA: TGTGCCAGCAGTTTATCGGGAGGATGGAATGAGCAGTTCTTC
V gene: TRBV27
D gene: .
clone size: .
CDR3 length: 14
J gene: TRBJ2-1

CDR3 protein: CASSLGRSSTGELFF
CDR3 DNA: TGCGCCAGCAGCCTGGGGAGGTCATCCACCGGGGAGCTGTTTTTT
V gene: TRBV5-1
D gene: .
clone size: .
CDR3 length: 15
J gene: TRBJ2-2